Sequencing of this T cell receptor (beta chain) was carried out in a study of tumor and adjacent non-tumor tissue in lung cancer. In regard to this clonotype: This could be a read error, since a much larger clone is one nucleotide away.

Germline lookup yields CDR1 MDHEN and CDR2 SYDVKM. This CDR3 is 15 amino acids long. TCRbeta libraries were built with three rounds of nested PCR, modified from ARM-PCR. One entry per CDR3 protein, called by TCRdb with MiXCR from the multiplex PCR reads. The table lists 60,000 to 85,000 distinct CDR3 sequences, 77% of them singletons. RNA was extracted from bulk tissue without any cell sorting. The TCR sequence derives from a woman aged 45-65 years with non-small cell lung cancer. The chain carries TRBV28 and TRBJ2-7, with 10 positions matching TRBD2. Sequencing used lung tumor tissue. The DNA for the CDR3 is TGTGCCAGGAGTTTATCCGGGACTAGCGACTACGAGCAGTACTTC. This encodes CARSLSGTSDYEQYF.